This record looks at one TCR beta chain sequence and its context. This specimen comes from a study of technical replicates of blood from several donors. CDR1 is MDHEN and CDR2 is SYDVKM in the germline V gene. Trimming took 2 bases from V and 4 from J, leaving 9 bases between them. There are 14 residues in the CDR3. Here immunoSEQ multiplex PCR was the method, and the copy in TCRdb shows in-frame clones only, minus some. The sample carries roughly 69,000 clones, approximately 86% recorded once. The sequenced sample was PBMCs. J is TRBJ1-3 and V is TRBV28; weak D call: TRBD1 (5 bases). The sequence was collected from a human donor in good health. Some clones in this sample may be carry-over from other donors' samples. The CDR3 reads CASSLGRQGNTIYF. The DNA of the CDR3 is TGTGCCAGCAGTTTAGGGCGACAGGGAAACACCATATATTTT.